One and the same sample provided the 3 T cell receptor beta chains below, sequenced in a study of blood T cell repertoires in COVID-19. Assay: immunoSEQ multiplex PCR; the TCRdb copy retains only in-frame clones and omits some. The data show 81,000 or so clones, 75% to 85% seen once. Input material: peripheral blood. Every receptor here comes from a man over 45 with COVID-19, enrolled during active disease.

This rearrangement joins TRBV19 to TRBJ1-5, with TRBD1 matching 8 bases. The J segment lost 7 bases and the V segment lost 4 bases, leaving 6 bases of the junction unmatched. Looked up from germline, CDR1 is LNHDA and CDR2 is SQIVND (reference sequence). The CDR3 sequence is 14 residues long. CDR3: CASSNQGAGQPQHF. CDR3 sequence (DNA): TGTGCCAGTAGTAATCAGGGGGCCGGGCAGCCCCAGCATTTT.

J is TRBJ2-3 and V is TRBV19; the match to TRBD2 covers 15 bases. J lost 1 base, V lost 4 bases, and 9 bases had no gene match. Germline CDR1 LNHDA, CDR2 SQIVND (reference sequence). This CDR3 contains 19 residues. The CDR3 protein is CASSRAGTSGRRGTDTQYF. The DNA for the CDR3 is TGTGCCAGTAGTAGGGCCGGGACTAGCGGGAGGAGGGGCACAGATACGCAGTATTTT.

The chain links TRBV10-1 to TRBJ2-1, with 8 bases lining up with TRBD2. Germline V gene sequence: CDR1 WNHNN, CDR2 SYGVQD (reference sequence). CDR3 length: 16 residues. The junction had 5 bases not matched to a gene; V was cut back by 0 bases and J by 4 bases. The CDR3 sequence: CASSESQRGTYNEQFF. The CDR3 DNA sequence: TGCGCCAGCAGTGAGTCACAGCGGGGGACGTACAATGAGCAGTTCTTC.